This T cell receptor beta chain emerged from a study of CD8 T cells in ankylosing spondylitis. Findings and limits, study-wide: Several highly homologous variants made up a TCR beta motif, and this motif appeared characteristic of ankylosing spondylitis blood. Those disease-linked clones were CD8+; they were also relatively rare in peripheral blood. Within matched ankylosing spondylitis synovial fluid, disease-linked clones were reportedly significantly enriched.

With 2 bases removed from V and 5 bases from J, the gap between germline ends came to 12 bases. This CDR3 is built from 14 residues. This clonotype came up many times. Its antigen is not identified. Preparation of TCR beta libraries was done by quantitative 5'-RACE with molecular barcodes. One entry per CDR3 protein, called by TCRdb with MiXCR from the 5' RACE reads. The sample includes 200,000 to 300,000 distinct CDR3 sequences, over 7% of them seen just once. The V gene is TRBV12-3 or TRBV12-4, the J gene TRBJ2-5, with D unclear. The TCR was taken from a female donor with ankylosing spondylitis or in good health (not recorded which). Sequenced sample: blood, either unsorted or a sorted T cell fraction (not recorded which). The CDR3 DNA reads TGTGCCAGCAGTTTAATTGGAATACGGGAGACCCAGTACTTC. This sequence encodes CASSLIGIRETQYF.